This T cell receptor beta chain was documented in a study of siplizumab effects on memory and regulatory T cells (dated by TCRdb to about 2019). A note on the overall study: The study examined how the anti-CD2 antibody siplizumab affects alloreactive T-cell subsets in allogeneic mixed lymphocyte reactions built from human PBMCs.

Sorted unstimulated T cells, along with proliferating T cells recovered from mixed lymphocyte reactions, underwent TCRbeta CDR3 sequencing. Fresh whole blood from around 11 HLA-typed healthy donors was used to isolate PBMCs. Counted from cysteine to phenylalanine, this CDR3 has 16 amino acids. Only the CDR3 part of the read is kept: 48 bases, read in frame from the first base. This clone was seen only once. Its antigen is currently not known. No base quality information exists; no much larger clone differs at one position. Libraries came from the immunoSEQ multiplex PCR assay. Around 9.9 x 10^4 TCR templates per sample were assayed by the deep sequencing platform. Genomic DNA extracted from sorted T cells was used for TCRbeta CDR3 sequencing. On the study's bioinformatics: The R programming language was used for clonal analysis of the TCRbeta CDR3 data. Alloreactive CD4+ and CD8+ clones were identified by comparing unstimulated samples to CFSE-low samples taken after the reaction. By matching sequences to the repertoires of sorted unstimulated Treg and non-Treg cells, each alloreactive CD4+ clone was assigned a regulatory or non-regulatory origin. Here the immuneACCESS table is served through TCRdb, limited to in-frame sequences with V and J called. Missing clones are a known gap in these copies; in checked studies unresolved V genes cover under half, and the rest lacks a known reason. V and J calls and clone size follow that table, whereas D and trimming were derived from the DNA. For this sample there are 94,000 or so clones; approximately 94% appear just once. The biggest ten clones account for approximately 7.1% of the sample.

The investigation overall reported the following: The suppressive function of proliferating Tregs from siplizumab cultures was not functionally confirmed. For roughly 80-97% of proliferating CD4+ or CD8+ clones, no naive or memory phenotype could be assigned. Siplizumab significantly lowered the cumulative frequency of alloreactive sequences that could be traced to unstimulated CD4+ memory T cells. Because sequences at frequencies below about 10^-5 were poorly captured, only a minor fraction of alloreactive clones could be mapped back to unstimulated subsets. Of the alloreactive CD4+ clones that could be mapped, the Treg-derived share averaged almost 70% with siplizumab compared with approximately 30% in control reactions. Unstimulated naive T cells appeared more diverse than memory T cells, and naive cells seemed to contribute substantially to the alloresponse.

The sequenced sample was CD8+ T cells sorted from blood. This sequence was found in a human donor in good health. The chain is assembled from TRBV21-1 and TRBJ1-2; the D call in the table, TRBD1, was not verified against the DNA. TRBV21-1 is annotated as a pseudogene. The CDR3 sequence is CARPRFMTGQDYGYTF. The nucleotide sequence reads TGTGCCCGCCCCCGATTTATGACAGGCCAGGACTATGGCTACACCTTC.